This T cell receptor (beta chain) was retrieved from a study of T-cell reconstitution after alpha-beta-depleted transplantation in children. Whole-study results and caveats: One year post-transplant, T-cell counts and diversity were largely derived from T cells produced anew. Recipient T cells and thymic progenitors that survived were the source of the high TCRbeta diversity seen at day 60 in some patients.

This clonotype was seen at least ten times. The antigen is undetermined. Unique molecular identifiers were used in preparing the TCRbeta library. TCRdb fed the PCR reads into MiXCR, producing one record per CDR3 protein. This sample has some 190,000 distinct CDR3 sequences, with roughly 11% found just once. This CDR3 is built from 12 residues. Deletions cut 6 bases from V and 3 bases from J, with 9 bases between. Germline V CDR1 and CDR2: MNHEY, SVGAGI. The clonotype comes from a boy aged 2 to 10 with acute myeloid leukemia, due to receive a stem cell transplant. This chain connects TRBV6-5 to TRBJ2-7; either TRBD1 or TRBD2 may fit D (5 bases each). The material was PBMCs, obtained before TCRalphabeta/CD19-depleted stem cell transplant. In DNA form, the CDR3 reads TGTGCCAGCAGCCGGGACGGCTACGAGCAGTACGTC. It encodes CASSRDGYEQYV.